This T cell receptor (beta chain) was identified in a study of early T cells in non-severe SARS-CoV-2 infection. Overall study: With bulk RNA from unsorted whole blood as input, sequencing yielded unpaired chains.

Findings and caveats of the study: VDJdb-based annotation leaned toward anti-spike CD8 responses and missed private and CD4 specificities.

Unique molecular identifiers tagged individual cDNA molecules. TCRdb used MiXCR to reprocess the 5' RACE reads, holding one entry per CDR3 protein. The sample shows approximately 70,000 distinct CDR3 sequences, 12% to 15% of them seen only once. This clonotype was detected a few times. What it recognizes is unknown. The CDR3 runs to 14 residues. Germline V gene data show CDR1 as MNHEY and CDR2 as SMNVEV (reference sequence). Trimming shortened V by 5 bases and J by 11 bases, and 21 bases separated the two germline ends. Sequencing input: whole blood. The rearrangement links TRBV27 to TRBJ1-1; D perhaps matches TRBD1 (5 bases). The source is an adult who was a healthcare worker with PCR-confirmed SARS-CoV-2 infection or an uninfected control (not recorded which). The CDR3 reads CASSLQNRFPEAFF. DNA of the CDR3: TGTGCCAGCAGTCTCCAGAACAGGTTCCCGGAGGCTTTCTTT.